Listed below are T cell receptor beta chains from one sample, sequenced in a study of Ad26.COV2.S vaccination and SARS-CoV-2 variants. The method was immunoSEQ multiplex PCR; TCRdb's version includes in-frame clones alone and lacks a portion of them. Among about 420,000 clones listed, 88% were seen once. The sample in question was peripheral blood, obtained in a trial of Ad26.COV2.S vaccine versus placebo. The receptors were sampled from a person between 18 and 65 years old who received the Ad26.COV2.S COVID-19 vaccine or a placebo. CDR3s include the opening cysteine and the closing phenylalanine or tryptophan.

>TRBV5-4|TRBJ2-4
CASSLGIGTEENIQYF
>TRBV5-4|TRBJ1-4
CASSPQGSTNEKLFF
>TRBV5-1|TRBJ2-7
CASGPGGGASEEQYF
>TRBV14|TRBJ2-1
CASSQGMGDEQFF
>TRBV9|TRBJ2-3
CASSVAWADTDTQYF
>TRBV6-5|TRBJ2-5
CASSNLNQETQYF
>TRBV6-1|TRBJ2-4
CASSEFRGQGTSKNIQYF
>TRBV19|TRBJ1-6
CASSTAGTGTYNSPLHF
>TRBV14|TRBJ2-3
CASSQARVLAGTDTQYF
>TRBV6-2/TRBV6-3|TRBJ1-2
CASSYPHVQGAWGYTF
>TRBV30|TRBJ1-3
CASVPSGNTIYF
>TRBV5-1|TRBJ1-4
CASKEPSDEKLFF
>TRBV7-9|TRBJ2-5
CASSPLLAQETQYF
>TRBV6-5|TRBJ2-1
CASSDDRLLNNEQFF
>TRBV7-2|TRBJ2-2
CASSFRNSGGDTGELFF
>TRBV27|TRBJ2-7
CASSLSGSYEQYF
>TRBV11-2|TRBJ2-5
CASSLAHFQETQYF
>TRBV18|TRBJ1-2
CASSSEGGANYGYTF
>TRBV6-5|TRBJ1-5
CATGRGGPSGQPQHF
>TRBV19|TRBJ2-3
CASTESGQRTDTQYF
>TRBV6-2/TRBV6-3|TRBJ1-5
CASSWDRGNSNQPQHF
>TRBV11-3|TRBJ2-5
CASSPPRATTQYF
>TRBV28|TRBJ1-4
CASSPPTGSGLNEKLFF
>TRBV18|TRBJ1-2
CASSPGSNYGYTF
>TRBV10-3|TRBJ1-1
CAIKGSTEAFF
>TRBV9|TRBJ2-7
CASSVGTGGPYEQYF
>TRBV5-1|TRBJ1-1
CASSLQPSNTEAFF
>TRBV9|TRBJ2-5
CASSVGVGQAETQYF
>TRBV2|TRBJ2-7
CASRGEAYEQYF
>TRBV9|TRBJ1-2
CASSGQGLNYGYTF
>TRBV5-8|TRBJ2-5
CASSLAWGTSRETQYF
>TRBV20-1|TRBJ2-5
CSASPRLNEGLGETQYF
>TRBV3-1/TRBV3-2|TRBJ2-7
CASSFSGVGFQEQYF
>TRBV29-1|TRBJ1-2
CSVVKEGPPGYTF
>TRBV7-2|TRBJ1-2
CASSPHAGMVLYGYTF
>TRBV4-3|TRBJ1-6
CASSQDKGINSPLHF
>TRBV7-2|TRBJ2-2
CASRGSSFTSLPGELFF
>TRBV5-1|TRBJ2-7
CASSLGQGQTYEQYF
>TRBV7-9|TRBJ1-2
CASSPTANYGYTF
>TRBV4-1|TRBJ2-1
CASSQDRLAGNNEQFF
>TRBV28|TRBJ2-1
CASSWGGYNEQFF
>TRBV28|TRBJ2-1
CASSFPGLAGGQGQHNEQFF
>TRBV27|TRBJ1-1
CASSSRTGEGEAFF
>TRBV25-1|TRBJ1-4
CASSTPEDRLFF
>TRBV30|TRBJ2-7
CAWTSQSYEQYF
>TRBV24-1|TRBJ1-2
CATSDAQTGIYGYTF
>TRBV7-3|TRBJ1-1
CASSFNGNTEAFF
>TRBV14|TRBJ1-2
CASSQVQDLHTF
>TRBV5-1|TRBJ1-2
CASSKDGTYGYTF
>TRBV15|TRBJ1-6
CATSREPGRQNSPLHF
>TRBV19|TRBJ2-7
CASGTAGGAYEQYF
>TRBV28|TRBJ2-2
CASRSGLAGKRELFF
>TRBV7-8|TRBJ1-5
CASSGTGTGAAQPQHF
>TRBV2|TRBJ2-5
CASSYQETQYF